This TCR beta chain appears in the sequencing data of a study of blood T cell repertoires in COVID-19. Overall study: Researchers got acute and convalescent COVID-19 samples from the United States, Italy and Spain. Nucleic acid was either cDNA or gDNA, and it came from T cells, B-cell-depleted T cells, or PBMCs.

Germline V lookup: CDR1 SGHAT, CDR2 FQNNGV. The CDR3 runs to 15 residues. Trimming removed 1 base at V and 2 bases at J, with 9 bases between. Under the authors' procedure: The assay estimated nucleated cells by amplifying reference gene primers. Sequenced by immunoSEQ multiplex PCR; TCRdb stores in-frame clones only, minus some. That table furnishes V, J and clone size, whereas the DNA furnished D and trimming. The sample includes about 60,000 clones, 87% seen only once; the top ten take around 9.1%. The clonotype comes from a human donor with acute or convalescent COVID-19. The donor label of this sample is uncertain. The gene calls are TRBV11-2 and TRBJ2-1; TRBD2 is a possible D gene (6 bases). The sample was peripheral blood. CDR3 in DNA: TGTGCCAGCAGCTTAGGCGGCGGGGCCTACAATGAGCAGTTCTTC. As protein: CASSLGGGAYNEQFF. Full variable domain (outside the CDR3, taken from reference TRBV11-2 and TRBJ2-1): EAGVAQSPRYKIIEKRQSVAFWCNPISGHATLYWYQQILGQGPKLLIQFQNNGVVDDSQLPKDRFSAERLKGVDSTLKIQPAKLEDSAVYLCASSLGGGAYNEQFFGPGTRLTVL.